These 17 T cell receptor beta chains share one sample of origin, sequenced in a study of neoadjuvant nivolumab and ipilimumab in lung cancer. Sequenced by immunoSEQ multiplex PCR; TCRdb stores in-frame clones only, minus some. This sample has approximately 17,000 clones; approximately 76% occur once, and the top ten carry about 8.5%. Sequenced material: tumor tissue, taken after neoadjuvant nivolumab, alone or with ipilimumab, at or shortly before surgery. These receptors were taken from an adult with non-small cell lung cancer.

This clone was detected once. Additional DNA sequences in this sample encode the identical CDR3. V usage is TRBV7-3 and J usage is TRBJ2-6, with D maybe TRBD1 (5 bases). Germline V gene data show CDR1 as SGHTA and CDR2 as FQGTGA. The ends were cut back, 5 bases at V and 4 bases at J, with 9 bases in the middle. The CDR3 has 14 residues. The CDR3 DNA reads TGTGCCAGCAGCCTCAGGGCCGGGGCCAACGTCCTGACTTTC. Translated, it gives CASSLRAGANVLTF.

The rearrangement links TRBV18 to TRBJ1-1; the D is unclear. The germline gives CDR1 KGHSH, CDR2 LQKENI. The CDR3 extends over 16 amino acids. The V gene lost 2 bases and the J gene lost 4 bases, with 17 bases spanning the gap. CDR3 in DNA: TGTGCCAGCTCACCATTTGGCGGGGAAAGGGCCACTGAAGCTTTCTTT. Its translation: CASSPFGGERATEAFF.

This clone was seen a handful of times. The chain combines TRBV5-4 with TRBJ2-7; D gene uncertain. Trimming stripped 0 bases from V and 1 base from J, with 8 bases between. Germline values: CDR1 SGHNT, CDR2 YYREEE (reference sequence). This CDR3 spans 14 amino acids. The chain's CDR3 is CASSLGADSYEQYF. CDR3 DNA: TGTGCCAGCAGCTTGGGGGCGGATTCCTACGAGCAGTACTTC.

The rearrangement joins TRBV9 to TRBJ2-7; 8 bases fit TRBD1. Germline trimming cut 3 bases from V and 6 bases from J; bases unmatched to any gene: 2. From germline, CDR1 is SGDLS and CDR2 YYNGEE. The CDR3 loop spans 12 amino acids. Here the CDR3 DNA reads TGTGCCAGCAGCGGAGGACAGGGCGAGCAGTACTTC. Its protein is CASSGGQGEQYF.

CDR3 bases: TGTGCCAGCAGCCCCCCTTGGATGAACACTGAAGCTTTCTTT. Translated, it gives CASSPPWMNTEAFF. The chain recombines TRBV5-4 with TRBJ1-1, with no clear D. The CDR3 is 14 residues long. Germline-derived CDR1 and CDR2 are SGHNT and YYREEE (reference sequence). With 4 bases removed from V and 0 bases from J, the gap between germline ends came to 10 bases.

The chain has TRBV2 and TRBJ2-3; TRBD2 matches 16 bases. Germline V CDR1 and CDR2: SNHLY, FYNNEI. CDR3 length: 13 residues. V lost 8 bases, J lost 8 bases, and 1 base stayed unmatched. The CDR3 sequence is CASGTSGGATQYF. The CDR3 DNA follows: TGTGCCAGCGGGACTAGCGGGGGGGCTACGCAGTATTTT.

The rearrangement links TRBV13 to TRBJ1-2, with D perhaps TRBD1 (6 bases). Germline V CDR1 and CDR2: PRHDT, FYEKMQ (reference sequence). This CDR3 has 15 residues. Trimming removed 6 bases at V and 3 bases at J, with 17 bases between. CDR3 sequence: CASSGTPGAYYGYTF. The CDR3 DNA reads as TGTGCCAGCAGTGGGACCCCGGGGGCGTACTATGGCTACACCTTC.

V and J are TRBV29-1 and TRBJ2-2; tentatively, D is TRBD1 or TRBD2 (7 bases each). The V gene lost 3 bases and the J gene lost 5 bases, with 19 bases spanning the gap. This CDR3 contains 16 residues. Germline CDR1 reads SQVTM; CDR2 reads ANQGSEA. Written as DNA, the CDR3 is TGCAGCGTTGAGGGTTGGGAGGGGGCGCGAACCGGGGAGCTGTTTTTT. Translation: CSVEGWEGARTGELFF.

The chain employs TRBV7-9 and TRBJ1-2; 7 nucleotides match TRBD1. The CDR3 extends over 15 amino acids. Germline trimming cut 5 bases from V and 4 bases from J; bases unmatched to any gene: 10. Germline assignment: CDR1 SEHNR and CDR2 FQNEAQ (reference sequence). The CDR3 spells CASSPAAGGSYGYTF. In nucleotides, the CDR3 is TGTGCCAGCAGCCCCGCGGCAGGGGGTAGCTATGGCTACACCTTC.

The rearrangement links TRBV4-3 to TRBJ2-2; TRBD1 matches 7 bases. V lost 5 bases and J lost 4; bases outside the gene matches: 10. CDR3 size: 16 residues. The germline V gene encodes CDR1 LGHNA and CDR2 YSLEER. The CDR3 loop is CASSTRQGDGTGELFF. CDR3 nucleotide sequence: TGCGCCAGCAGCACGCGACAGGGCGACGGCACCGGGGAGCTGTTTTTT.

The CDR3 here is CASMGPNQPQHF. As DNA, the CDR3 is TGTGCCAGCATGGGGCCAAATCAGCCCCAGCATTTT. The gene calls are TRBV2 and TRBJ1-5, with D tentatively TRBD1 (5 bases). The CDR3 totals 12 residues. Trimming took 7 bases from V and 4 from J, leaving 8 bases between them. CDR1 SNHLY and CDR2 FYNNEI come from the germline V gene.

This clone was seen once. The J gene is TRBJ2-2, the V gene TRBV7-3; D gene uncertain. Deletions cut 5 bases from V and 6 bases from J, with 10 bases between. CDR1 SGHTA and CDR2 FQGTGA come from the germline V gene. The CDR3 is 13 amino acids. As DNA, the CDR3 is TGTGCCAGCAGCCCGACTTTTTCCGGGGAGCTGTTTTTT. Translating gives CASSPTFSGELFF.

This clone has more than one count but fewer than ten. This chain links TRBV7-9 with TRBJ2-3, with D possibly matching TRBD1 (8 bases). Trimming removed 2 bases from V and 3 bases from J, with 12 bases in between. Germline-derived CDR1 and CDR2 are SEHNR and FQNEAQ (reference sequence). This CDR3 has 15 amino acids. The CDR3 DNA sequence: TGTGCCAGCAGCTTATCACAGGGGGGGACAGATACGCAGTATTTT. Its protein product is CASSLSQGGTDTQYF.

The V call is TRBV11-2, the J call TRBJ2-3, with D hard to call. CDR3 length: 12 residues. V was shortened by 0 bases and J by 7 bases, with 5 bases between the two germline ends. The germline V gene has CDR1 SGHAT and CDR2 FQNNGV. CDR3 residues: CASSLDTYTQYF. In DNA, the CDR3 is TGTGCCAGCAGCTTAGACACCTATACGCAGTATTTT.

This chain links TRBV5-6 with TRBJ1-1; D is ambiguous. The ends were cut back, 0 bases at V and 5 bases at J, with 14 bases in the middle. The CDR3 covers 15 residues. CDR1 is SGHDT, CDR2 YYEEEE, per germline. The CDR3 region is CASSLGFIGDTEAFF. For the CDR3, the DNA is TGTGCCAGCAGCTTGGGTTTTATCGGGGATACTGAAGCTTTCTTT.

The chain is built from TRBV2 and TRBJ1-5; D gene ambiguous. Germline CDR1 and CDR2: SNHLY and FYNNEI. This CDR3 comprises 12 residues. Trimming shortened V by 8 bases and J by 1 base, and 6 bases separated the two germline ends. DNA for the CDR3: TGTGCCAGCGCGGCCAGCAATCAGCCCCAGCATTTT. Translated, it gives CASAASNQPQHF. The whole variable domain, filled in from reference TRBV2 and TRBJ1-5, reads EPEVTQTPSHQVTQMGQEVILRCVPISNHLYFYWYRQILGQKVEFLVSFYNNEISEKSEIFDDQFSVERPDGSNFTLKIRSTKLEDSAMYFCASAASNQPQHFGDGTRLSIL.

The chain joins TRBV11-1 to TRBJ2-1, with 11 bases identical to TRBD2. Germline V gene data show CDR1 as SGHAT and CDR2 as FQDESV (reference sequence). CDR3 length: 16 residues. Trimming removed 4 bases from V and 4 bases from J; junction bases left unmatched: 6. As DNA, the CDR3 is TGTGCCAGCAGCTCCTCCGGGACTAGCGGATACAATGAGCAGTTCTTC. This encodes CASSSSGTSGYNEQFF.